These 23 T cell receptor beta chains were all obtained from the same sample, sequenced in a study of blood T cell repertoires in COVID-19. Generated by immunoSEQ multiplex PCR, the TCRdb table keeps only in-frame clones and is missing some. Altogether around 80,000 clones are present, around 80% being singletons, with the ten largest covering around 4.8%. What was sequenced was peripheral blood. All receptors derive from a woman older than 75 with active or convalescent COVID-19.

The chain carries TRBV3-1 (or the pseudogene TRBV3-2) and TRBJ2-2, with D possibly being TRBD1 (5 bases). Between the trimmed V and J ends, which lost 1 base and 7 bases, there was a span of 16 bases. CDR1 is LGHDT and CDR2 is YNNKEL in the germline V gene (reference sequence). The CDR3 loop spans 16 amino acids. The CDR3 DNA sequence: TGTGCCAGCAGCCAAGGTGGGCAGGGTAGTCACGGGGAGCTGTTTTTT. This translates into CASSQGGQGSHGELFF.

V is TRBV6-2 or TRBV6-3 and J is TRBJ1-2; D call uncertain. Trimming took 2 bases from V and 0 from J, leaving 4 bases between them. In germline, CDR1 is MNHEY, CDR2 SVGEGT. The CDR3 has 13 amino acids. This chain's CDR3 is CASSYLSNYGYTF. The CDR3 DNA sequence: TGTGCCAGCAGTTACCTGTCTAACTATGGCTACACCTTC.

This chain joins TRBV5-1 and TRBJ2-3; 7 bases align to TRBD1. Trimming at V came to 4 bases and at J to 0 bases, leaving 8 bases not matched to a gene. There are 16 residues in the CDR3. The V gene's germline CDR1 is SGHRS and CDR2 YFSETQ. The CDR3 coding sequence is TGCGCCAGCAGCCCGAGAGTGACAGGGAGCACAGATACGCAGTATTTT. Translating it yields CASSPRVTGSTDTQYF.

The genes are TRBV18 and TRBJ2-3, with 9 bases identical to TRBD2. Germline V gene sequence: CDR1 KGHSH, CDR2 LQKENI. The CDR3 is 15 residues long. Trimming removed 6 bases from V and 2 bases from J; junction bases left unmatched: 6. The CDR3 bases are TGTGCCAGCTCTCTCCTAGCGGGGTCCACAGATACGCAGTATTTT. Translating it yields CASSLLAGSTDTQYF.

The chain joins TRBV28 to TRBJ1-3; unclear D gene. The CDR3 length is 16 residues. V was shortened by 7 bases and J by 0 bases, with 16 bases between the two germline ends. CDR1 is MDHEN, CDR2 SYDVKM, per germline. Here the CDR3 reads CASTRPGIGSGNTIYF. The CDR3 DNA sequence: TGTGCCAGCACTAGACCGGGGATCGGCTCTGGAAACACCATATATTTT.

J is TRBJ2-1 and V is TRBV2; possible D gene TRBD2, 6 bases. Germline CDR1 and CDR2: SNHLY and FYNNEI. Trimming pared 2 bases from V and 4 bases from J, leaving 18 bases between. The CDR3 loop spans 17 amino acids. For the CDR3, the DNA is TGTGCCAGCAGTGAATCTGGGCGGGGCTACCCATACAATGAGCAGTTCTTC. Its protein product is CASSESGRGYPYNEQFF.

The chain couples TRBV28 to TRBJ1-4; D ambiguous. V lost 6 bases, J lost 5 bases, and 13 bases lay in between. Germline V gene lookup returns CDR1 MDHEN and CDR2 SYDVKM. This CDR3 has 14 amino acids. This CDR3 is CASRNLAWNEKLFF. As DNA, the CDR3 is TGTGCCAGCAGGAACCTAGCTTGGAATGAAAAACTGTTTTTT.

The DNA for the CDR3 is TGTGCCAGCAGTTTCCGAAACCGAGGTCAGCCCCAGCATTTT. As protein: CASSFRNRGQPQHF. The chain joins TRBV27 to TRBJ1-5; D remains ambiguous. CDR1 and CDR2 (germline): MNHEY, SMNVEV (reference sequence). The CDR3 has 14 residues. V lost 3 bases and J lost 6, with 12 bases in between.

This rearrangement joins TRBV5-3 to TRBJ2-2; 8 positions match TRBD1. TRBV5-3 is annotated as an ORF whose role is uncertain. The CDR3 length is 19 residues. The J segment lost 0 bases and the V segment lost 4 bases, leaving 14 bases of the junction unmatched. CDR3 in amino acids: CARSPGTGATESNTGELFF. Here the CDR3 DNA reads TGTGCCAGAAGCCCCGGGACAGGTGCCACCGAATCGAACACCGGGGAGCTGTTTTTT.

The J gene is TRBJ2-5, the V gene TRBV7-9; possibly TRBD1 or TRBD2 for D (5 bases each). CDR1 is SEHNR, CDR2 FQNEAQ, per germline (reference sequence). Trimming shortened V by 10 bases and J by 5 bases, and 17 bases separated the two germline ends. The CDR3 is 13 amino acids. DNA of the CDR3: TGTGCCACCAGGGCGAGCGGCTGGGAGACCCAGTACTTC. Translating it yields CATRASGWETQYF. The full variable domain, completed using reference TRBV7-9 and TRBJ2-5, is DTGVSQNPRHKITKRGQNVTFRCDPISEHNRLYWYRQTLGQGPEFLTYFQNEAQLEKSRLLSDRFSAERPKGSFSTLEIQRTEQGDSAMYLCATRASGWETQYFGPGTRLLVL.

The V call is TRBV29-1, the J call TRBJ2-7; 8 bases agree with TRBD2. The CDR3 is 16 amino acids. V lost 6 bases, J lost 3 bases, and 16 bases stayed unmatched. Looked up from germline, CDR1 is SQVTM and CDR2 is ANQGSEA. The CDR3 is CSVETPLSGGFYEQYF. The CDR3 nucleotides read TGCAGCGTCGAAACACCTCTATCGGGGGGGTTCTACGAGCAGTACTTC.

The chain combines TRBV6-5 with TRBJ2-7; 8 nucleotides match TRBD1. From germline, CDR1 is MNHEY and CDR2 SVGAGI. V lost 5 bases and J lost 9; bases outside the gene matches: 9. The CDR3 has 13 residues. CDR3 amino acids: CASSLQGARGQYF. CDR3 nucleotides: TGTGCCAGCAGTCTCCAGGGGGCGCGGGGGCAGTACTTC.

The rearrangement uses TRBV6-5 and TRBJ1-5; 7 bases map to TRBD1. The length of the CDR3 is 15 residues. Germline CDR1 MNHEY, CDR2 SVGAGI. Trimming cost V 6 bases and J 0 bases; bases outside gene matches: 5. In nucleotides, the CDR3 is TGTGCCAGCAGGAGAACAGGGGATAGCAATCAGCCCCAGCATTTT. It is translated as CASRRTGDSNQPQHF.

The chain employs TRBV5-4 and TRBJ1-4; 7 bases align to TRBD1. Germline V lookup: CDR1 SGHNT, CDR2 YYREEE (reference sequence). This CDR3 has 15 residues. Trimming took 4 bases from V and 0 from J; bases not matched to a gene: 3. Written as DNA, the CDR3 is TGTGCCAGCAGCGGGGACAGAGCAACTAATGAAAAACTGTTTTTT. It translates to CASSGDRATNEKLFF.

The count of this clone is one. The CDR3 here is CASFQGVTEAFF. The CDR3 coding sequence is TGTGCCAGCTTCCAGGGGGTCACTGAAGCTTTCTTT. The chain uses TRBV6-5 and TRBJ1-1; 7 bases are shared with TRBD1. Losses at the gene ends were 8 bases for V and 4 bases for J; bases not matched to a gene: 4. This CDR3 contains 12 residues. Germline CDR1 is MNHEY and CDR2 is SVGAGI.

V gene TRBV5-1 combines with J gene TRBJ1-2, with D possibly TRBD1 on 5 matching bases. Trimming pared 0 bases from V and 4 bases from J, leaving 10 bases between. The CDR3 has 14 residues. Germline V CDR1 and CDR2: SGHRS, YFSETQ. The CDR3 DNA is TGCGCCAGCAGCTTGGTTGCAGGGTCCTATGGCTACACCTTC. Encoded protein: CASSLVAGSYGYTF. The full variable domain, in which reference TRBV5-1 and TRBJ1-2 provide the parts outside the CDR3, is KAGVTQTPRYLIKTRGQQVTLSCSPISGHRSVSWYQQTPGQGLQFLFEYFSETQRNKGNFPGRFSGRQFSNSRSEMNVSTLELGDSALYLCASSLVAGSYGYTFGSGTRLTVV.

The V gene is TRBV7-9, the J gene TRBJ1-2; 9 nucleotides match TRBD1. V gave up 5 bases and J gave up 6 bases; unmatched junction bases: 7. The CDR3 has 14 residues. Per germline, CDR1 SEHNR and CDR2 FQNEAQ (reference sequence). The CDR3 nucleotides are TGTGCCAGCAGCGTAGGGGACAGGGAGAATGGCTACACCTTC. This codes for CASSVGDRENGYTF.

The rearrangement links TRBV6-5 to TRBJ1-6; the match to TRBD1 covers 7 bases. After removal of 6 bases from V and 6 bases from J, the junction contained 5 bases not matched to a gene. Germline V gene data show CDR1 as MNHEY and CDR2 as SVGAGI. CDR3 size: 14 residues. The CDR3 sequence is CASRPGTVNSPLHF. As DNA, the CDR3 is TGTGCCAGCAGACCCGGGACAGTTAATTCACCCCTCCACTTT.

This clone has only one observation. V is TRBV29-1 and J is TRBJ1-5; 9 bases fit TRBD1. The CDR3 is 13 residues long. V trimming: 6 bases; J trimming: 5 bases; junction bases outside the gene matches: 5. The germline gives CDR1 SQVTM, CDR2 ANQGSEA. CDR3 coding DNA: TGCAGCGTGGGACAGGGTAAGGATCAGCCCCAGCATTTT. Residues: CSVGQGKDQPQHF.

The CDR3 protein is CASRPGGWGTEAFF. The CDR3 DNA sequence: TGTGCCAGCAGGCCAGGGGGATGGGGGACTGAAGCTTTCTTT. The rearrangement joins TRBV6-5 to TRBJ1-1; 7 nucleotides match TRBD1. The CDR3 extends over 14 amino acids. V was clipped by 6 bases and J by 5 bases; unmatched bases: 9. Germline CDR1 reads MNHEY; CDR2 reads SVGAGI.

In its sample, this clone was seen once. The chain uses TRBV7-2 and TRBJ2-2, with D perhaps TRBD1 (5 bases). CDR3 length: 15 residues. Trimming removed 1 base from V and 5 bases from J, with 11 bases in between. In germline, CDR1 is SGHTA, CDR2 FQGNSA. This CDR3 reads CASSLEGVGTGELFF. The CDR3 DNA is TGTGCCAGCAGCTTAGAAGGGGTAGGAACCGGGGAGCTGTTTTTT.

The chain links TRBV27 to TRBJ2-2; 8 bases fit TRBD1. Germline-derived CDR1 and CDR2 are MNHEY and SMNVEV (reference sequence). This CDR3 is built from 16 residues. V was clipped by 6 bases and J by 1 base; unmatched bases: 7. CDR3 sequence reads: CASSHTTGVNTGELFF. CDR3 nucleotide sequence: TGTGCCAGCAGCCACACGACAGGGGTGAACACCGGGGAGCTGTTTTTT.

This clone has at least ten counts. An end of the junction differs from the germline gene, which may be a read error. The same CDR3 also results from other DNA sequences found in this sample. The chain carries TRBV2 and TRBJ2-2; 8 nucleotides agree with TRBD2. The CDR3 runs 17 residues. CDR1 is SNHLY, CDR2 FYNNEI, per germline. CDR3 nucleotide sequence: TGCCCCCGCCCCCGGGCCGGGGGGGGCGGGGACACCGGGGAGCTGTTTTTT. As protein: CPRPRAGGGGDTGELFF.